This T cell receptor (beta chain) was identified in a study of blood T cell repertoires in COVID-19. The repertoire was sequenced with immunoSEQ multiplex PCR; TCRdb's copy has only in-frame clones and lacks some. The sample yields just over 300,000 clones, roughly 86% seen once. Details on this clone: Other DNA sequences within the sample encode an identical CDR3.

There are 15 residues in the CDR3. Germline V CDR1 and CDR2: KGHSH, LQKENI. The ends lost 3 bases at V and 5 bases at J; junction bases unmatched: 0. The receptor was isolated from a woman aged 25 to 39 with COVID-19, enrolled during active disease. This chain connects TRBV18 to TRBJ2-1; 14 bases map to TRBD2. The sequenced sample was peripheral blood. The CDR3 sequence is CASSPGLAGDNEQFF. CDR3 DNA: TGTGCCAGCTCACCGGGACTAGCGGGGGACAATGAGCAGTTCTTC.